The 28 T cell receptor beta chains below all came from one sample that was sequenced in a study of a mutant IDH1 vaccine in newly diagnosed glioma (dated by TCRdb to 2020 to 2022). The time point label here, explained by the study, means: week 23, last vaccination. Every vaccine dose consisted of 300 ug of a 20-mer mutant IDH1 peptide in Montanide, administered subcutaneously together with topical imiquimod. Preparation of the library involved the immunoSEQ multiplex PCR assay. TCRdb mirrors the immuneACCESS table, restricted to in-frame sequences. Some clones are absent from its copies; in checked studies, under half trace to an unresolved V gene, and the reason for the others is unknown. Counted in this sample were 35,000 to 50,000 clones; 80% to 95% of them appeared once. Clones ranked in the top ten supply roughly 4% of the sample. Their antigen targets remain unknown. The sample here was PBMCs, taken from a glioma patient whose treatment included an IDH1 peptide vaccine. These receptors came from a man aged 50-59 years with glioma.

This clone was found once. This chain joins TRBV9 and TRBJ1-5; tentative D call: TRBD1 (6 bases). V lost 4 bases, J lost 9 bases, and 17 bases lay in between. Germline V gives CDR1 SGDLS, CDR2 YYNGEE. The CDR3 consists of 14 residues. The CDR3 bases are TGTGCCAGCAGCCCAGATACAGGGAGGGGGCCCCAGCATTTT. It specifies CASSPDTGRGPQHF. Combining the CDR3 with reference TRBV9 and TRBJ1-5 gives the whole variable domain DSGVTQTPKHLITATGQRVTLRCSPRSGDLSVYWYQQSLDQGLQFLIQYYNGEERAKGNILERFSAQQFPDLHSELNLSSLELGDSALYFCASSPDTGRGPQHFGDGTRLSIL.

The rearrangement joins TRBV6-5 to TRBJ2-7; TRBD1 matches at 9 bases. Looked up from germline, CDR1 is MNHEY and CDR2 is SVGAGI. The trim removed 2 bases at V and 2 bases at J, leaving 1 base unmatched. The CDR3 sequence is 14 residues long. The CDR3 DNA is TGTGCCAGCAGTTACCGGGACAGGGCCTACGAGCAGTACTTC. This codes for CASSYRDRAYEQYF.

This sequence joins TRBV9 and TRBJ2-2; no clear D gene. This CDR3 is built from 12 residues. V gave up 3 bases and J gave up 2 bases, with 2 bases separating them. The germline V gene has CDR1 SGDLS and CDR2 YYNGEE. The CDR3: CASSANTGELFF. Written as DNA, the CDR3 is TGTGCCAGCAGCGCTAACACCGGGGAGCTGTTTTTT.

In its sample, this clone was seen a few times. The CDR3 region has the DNA TGTGCCAGTAGTATCCGGAGAAGCACAGATACGCAGTATTTT. It translates to CASSIRRSTDTQYF. This chain connects TRBV19 to TRBJ2-3; D uncertain. Trimming cost V 3 bases and J 0 bases, with 7 bases left between them. Germline V CDR1 and CDR2: LNHDA, SQIVND (reference sequence). This CDR3 has 14 residues.

J is TRBJ2-2 and V is TRBV29-1; 7 bases are shared with TRBD2. Germline lookup yields CDR1 SQVTM and CDR2 ANQGSEA. The V gene end was trimmed by 1 base and the J gene end by 1 base; junction bases not matched to a gene: 6. This CDR3 region has 16 residues. The CDR3 nucleotides are TGCAGCGTTGAAGTCGGCCTAGCGGAGAACACCGGGGAGCTGTTTTTT. It is translated as CSVEVGLAENTGELFF.

J is TRBJ2-2 and V is TRBV5-1, with TRBD1 identical over 7 bases. The CDR3 covers 14 residues. In germline, CDR1 is SGHRS, CDR2 YFSETQ. The V gene end was trimmed by 0 bases and the J gene end by 7 bases; junction bases not matched to a gene: 3. CDR3 coding DNA: TGCGCCAGCAGCTTGGGACAGGGAAACGGGGAGCTGTTTTTT. Protein product: CASSLGQGNGELFF. The full variable domain, completed using reference TRBV5-1 and TRBJ2-2, is KAGVTQTPRYLIKTRGQQVTLSCSPISGHRSVSWYQQTPGQGLQFLFEYFSETQRNKGNFPGRFSGRQFSNSRSEMNVSTLELGDSALYLCASSLGQGNGELFFGEGSRLTVL.

The V and J genes are TRBV6-4 and TRBJ2-1; D is unresolved. Germline CDR1 is MRHNA and CDR2 is SNTAGT. CDR3 length: 16 amino acids. V lost 0 bases to trimming and J lost 2 bases, with 11 bases between them. The DNA of the CDR3 is TGTGCCAGCAGTGACTCAGGCAGTACGACCTACAATGAGCAGTTCTTC. Residues: CASSDSGSTTYNEQFF.

The gene calls are TRBV4-3 and TRBJ2-3; possibly TRBD1 for D (6 bases). The V and J ends lost 2 bases and 7 bases respectively, with 7 bases between them. CDR1 and CDR2 from the germline V gene are LGHNA and YSLEER. This CDR3 has 12 residues. CDR3 sequence (DNA): TGCGCCAGCAGCCAAAGGGGGAATACGCAGTATTTT. Residues: CASSQRGNTQYF.

J is TRBJ1-1 and V is TRBV6-6, with unresolved D. The germline V gene has CDR1 MNHNY and CDR2 SVGAGI (reference sequence). This CDR3 has 13 amino acids. V shed 7 bases and J shed 3 bases, with 12 bases lying between them. CDR3: CASKRFRYTEAFF. CDR3 in DNA: TGTGCCAGCAAGAGATTTCGGTACACTGAAGCTTTCTTT.

The chain combines TRBV27 with TRBJ2-3; TRBD2 matches 12 bases. V shed 7 bases, J shed 6 bases, and the junction held 11 bases outside the gene matches. Per the germline V gene, CDR1 is MNHEY and CDR2 is SMNVEV (reference sequence). CDR3 size: 16 residues. The CDR3 loop reads CASIASLGLAGDTQYF. CDR3 bases: TGTGCCAGCATAGCTTCCCTTGGACTAGCGGGGGATACGCAGTATTTT.

This clone occurred once. V gene TRBV28 combines with J gene TRBJ2-7; 10 bases match TRBD2. Germline-derived CDR1 and CDR2 are MDHEN and SYDVKM. The CDR3 loop spans 16 amino acids. Trimming cost V 5 bases and J 9 bases; bases outside gene matches: 16. The CDR3 coding sequence is TGTGCCAGCAGTCCCTATCAGGCTAGCGGGAGAATCGGGCAGTACTTC. This gives the protein CASSPYQASGRIGQYF.

The J gene is TRBJ1-1, the V gene TRBV9; tentatively, D is TRBD1 (5 bases). The CDR3 consists of 16 residues. Deletions cut 3 bases from V and 1 base from J, with 16 bases between. Germline lookup yields CDR1 SGDLS and CDR2 YYNGEE. CDR3 DNA sequence: TGTGCCAGCAGCGGCAATCCTGGCAGGGAGAACACTGAAGCTTTCTTT. This translates into CASSGNPGRENTEAFF.

The chain couples TRBV2 to TRBJ1-2; TRBD1 might be the D (5 bases). Trimming cost V 6 bases and J 1 base, with 9 bases left between them. The germline V gene has CDR1 SNHLY and CDR2 FYNNEI. CDR3 length equals 13 residues. CDR3 in amino acids: CASRTQDNYGYTF. The CDR3 DNA reads as TGTGCCAGCAGGACACAGGATAACTATGGCTACACCTTC.

Comments on this clone: The junction does not match germline at one end; this may be a read error. Written as DNA, the CDR3 is TGCAGCGGAGGGGATTTCAGTTTGAAGACTGAAGCTTTCTTT. Amino acids: CSGGDFSLKTEAFF. The chain links TRBV29-1 to TRBJ1-1; perhaps TRBD1 as D (5 bases). Per the germline V gene, CDR1 is SQVTM and CDR2 is ANQGSEA. The CDR3 has 14 amino acids.

This chain links TRBV9 with TRBJ2-1; D gene uncertain. Germline V gives CDR1 SGDLS, CDR2 YYNGEE. This CDR3 region has 15 residues. Trimming removed 3 bases from V and 4 bases from J, with 14 bases in between. This CDR3 is CASSASPTEYNEQFF. In DNA, the CDR3 is TGTGCCAGCAGCGCATCCCCTACAGAATACAATGAGCAGTTCTTC.

The chain is built from TRBV4-1 and TRBJ2-1, with 7 bases fitting TRBD2. The CDR3 consists of 17 residues. The V segment lost 0 bases and the J segment 2 bases; nucleotides outside the gene matches: 7. CDR1 MGHRA and CDR2 YSYEKL come from the germline V gene. The CDR3 sequence: CASSQDFLAETYNEQFF. CDR3 DNA: TGCGCCAGCAGCCAAGATTTCCTAGCGGAGACCTACAATGAGCAGTTCTTC.

The chain joins TRBV9 to TRBJ2-1, with 10 bases lining up with TRBD1. With V trimmed by 5 bases and J by 0 bases, 14 bases remained unmatched. CDR3 length: 19 amino acids. Germline CDR1 and CDR2: SGDLS and YYNGEE. The CDR3 spells CASSYGQGVSTNSYNEQFF. The CDR3 DNA reads as TGTGCCAGCAGTTACGGACAGGGGGTTTCTACAAACTCCTACAATGAGCAGTTCTTC.

V gene TRBV2 combines with J gene TRBJ1-5; D is ambiguous. In germline, CDR1 is SNHLY, CDR2 FYNNEI. V was trimmed by 1 base and J by 1 base, leaving 11 bases between them. The CDR3 is 16 amino acids. The CDR3: CASSEVPGRSNQPQHF. Here the CDR3 DNA reads TGTGCCAGCAGTGAAGTCCCCGGGCGCAGCAATCAGCCCCAGCATTTT.

V is TRBV29-1 and J is TRBJ2-1; 8 bases are a match to TRBD1. Looked up from germline, CDR1 is SQVTM and CDR2 is ANQGSEA. This CDR3 is built from 11 residues. Germline trimming cut 8 bases from V and 8 bases from J; bases unmatched to any gene: 5. In nucleotides, the CDR3 is TGCAGCTTGTTGACAGGGGATGAGCAGTTCTTC. Protein product: CSLLTGDEQFF.

This clone was found once. This chain joins TRBV12-5 and TRBJ2-5; tentative D call: TRBD2 (5 bases). Germline V gene lookup returns CDR1 LGHNT and CDR2 FRNRAP. The CDR3 is made up of 12 amino acids. V was clipped by 1 base and J by 5 bases, with 5 bases between them. The CDR3 spells CASGLGEETQYF. DNA for the CDR3: TGTGCTAGTGGTTTGGGGGAGGAGACCCAGTACTTC.

The chain is built from TRBV6-6 and TRBJ1-5, with no clear D. The germline gives CDR1 MNHNY, CDR2 SVGAGI (reference sequence). The CDR3 loop spans 16 amino acids. V gave up 0 bases and J gave up 0 bases, with 9 bases separating them. The CDR3 bases are TGTGCCAGCAGTTACTCGTCAGAGTATAGCAATCAGCCCCAGCATTTT. It yields the protein CASSYSSEYSNQPQHF.

The chain couples TRBV9 to TRBJ2-1; TRBD2 matches at 10 bases. Germline values: CDR1 SGDLS, CDR2 YYNGEE. This CDR3 region has 16 residues. J gave up 6 bases and V 0 bases, and 6 bases lay outside the gene matches. The CDR3 DNA sequence: TGTGCCAGCAGCGTAGGGAGCGGGGGGGCCTTCAATGAGCAGTTCTTC. This gives the protein CASSVGSGGAFNEQFF.

In its sample, this clone was seen once. The chain joins TRBV7-9 to TRBJ2-3; D is unclear. The length of the CDR3 is 12 residues. CDR1 is SEHNR, CDR2 FQNEAQ, per germline (reference sequence). V was cut by 1 base and J by 12 bases, with 11 bases left in between. The CDR3 DNA follows: TGTGCCAGCAGCTTAGGGCAACAGTACCAGTATTTT. Translated: CASSLGQQYQYF. Based on the CDR3 plus reference TRBV7-9 and TRBJ2-3, the full variable domain is DTGVSQNPRHKITKRGQNVTFRCDPISEHNRLYWYRQTLGQGPEFLTYFQNEAQLEKSRLLSDRFSAERPKGSFSTLEIQRTEQGDSAMYLCASSLGQQYQYFGPGTRLTVL.

The chain employs TRBV15 and TRBJ2-7; TRBD2 matches at 9 bases. Germline loops: CDR1 LNHNV, CDR2 YYDKDF (reference sequence). Germline trimming cut 0 bases from V and 2 bases from J; bases unmatched to any gene: 8. The CDR3 runs to 17 residues. The CDR3 region is CATSRDRRSGSPYEQYF. CDR3 DNA sequence: TGTGCCACCAGCAGAGATCGTCGTAGCGGGAGTCCCTACGAGCAGTACTTC.

This chain links TRBV5-1 with TRBJ1-1; D gene uncertain. Germline V gene lookup returns CDR1 SGHRS and CDR2 YFSETQ. This CDR3 comprises 15 residues. Trimming left V 6 bases short and J 0 bases short, with 15 bases between. CDR3 sequence reads: CASKLEGYMNTEAFF. CDR3 bases: TGCGCCAGCAAGCTCGAAGGATACATGAACACTGAAGCTTTCTTT.

This rearrangement joins TRBV9 to TRBJ2-4, with D uncertain. Trimming took off 3 bases at V and 0 bases at J, with 4 bases between the two ends. The CDR3 loop spans 13 amino acids. Per the germline V gene, CDR1 is SGDLS and CDR2 is YYNGEE. The CDR3 loop reads CASSGLAKNIQYF. CDR3 DNA sequence: TGTGCCAGCAGCGGACTAGCCAAAAACATTCAGTACTTC.

The rearrangement joins TRBV6-1 to TRBJ2-7; TRBD1 matches 8 bases. Per germline, CDR1 MNHNS and CDR2 SASEGT. V trimming: 4 bases; J trimming: 2 bases; junction bases outside the gene matches: 10. The CDR3 loop spans 16 amino acids. The CDR3 loop is CASSATGTGVTYEQYF. The CDR3 DNA reads as TGTGCCAGCAGTGCAACCGGGACAGGCGTTACCTACGAGCAGTACTTC.

The rearrangement uses TRBV19 and TRBJ1-1; D gene uncertain. Trimming cost V 8 bases and J 1 base, with 14 bases left between them. CDR1 is LNHDA, CDR2 SQIVND, per germline (reference sequence). CDR3 length: 14 residues. The CDR3 coding sequence is TGTGCCAGTGCCCCTCGGGAATCGAACACTGAAGCTTTCTTT. This sequence encodes CASAPRESNTEAFF.